A single sample gave rise to the 19 T cell receptor beta chains below, sequenced in a study of breast tumors, draining lymph nodes, adjacent tissues. Breast cancer patients provided tissue from their axillary draining lymph nodes. TCRdb processed the multiplex PCR reads anew with MiXCR; each CDR3 protein has one entry. Seen here are 85,000 to 130,000 distinct CDR3 sequences, approximately 28% observed once, and the top ten hold under 6.5%. The sequenced sample was axillary lymph node tissue. The receptors originated from a female donor with breast cancer. Some clones in this sample may be carry-over from other donors' samples.

This clonotype was observed at least ten times. CDR3 DNA: TGTGCCAGCAGCCGGACTTTGGGCGAGCAGTACTTC. It is translated as CASSRTLGEQYF. V and J are TRBV7-2 and TRBJ2-7; possible D gene TRBD2, 5 bases. CDR1 is SGHTA and CDR2 is FQGNSA in the germline V gene. The CDR3 is made up of 12 amino acids. The V end lost 5 bases, the J end lost 6 bases, and 11 bases lay between the germline ends.

There are many counts of this clonotype. V is TRBV19 and J is TRBJ2-1; 8 bases map to TRBD2. V was pared by 5 bases and J by 6 bases, with 15 bases of the junction left unmatched. Germline V gene data show CDR1 as LNHDA and CDR2 as SQIVND (reference sequence). The CDR3 sequence is 17 residues long. DNA of the CDR3: TGTGCCAGTAGTCCCCCAGTACTAGCGGCCCCTCTCAATGAGCAGTTCTTC. Translating gives CASSPPVLAAPLNEQFF. The whole variable domain, remainder taken from reference TRBV19 and TRBJ2-1, is DGGITQSPKYLFRKEGQNVTLSCEQNLNHDAMYWYRQDPGQGLRLIYYSQIVNDFQKGDIAEGYSVSREKKESFPLTVTSAQKNPTAFYLCASSPPVLAAPLNEQFFGPGTRLTVL.

There are many counts of this clonotype. With a much larger clone just one base away, this may be a read error. V gene TRBV20-1 combines with J gene TRBJ1-2; D unresolved. Germline V gene lookup returns CDR1 DFQATT and CDR2 SNEGSKA (reference sequence). This CDR3 comprises 12 residues. The CDR3 reads CSALWANYGSTF. As DNA, the CDR3 is TGCAGTGCCCTCTGGGCGAACTATGGCTCCACCTTC.

Ten or more counts support this clonotype. CDR3 sequence reads: CASSQDRASNYGYTF. DNA for the CDR3: TGTGCCAGCAGCCAAGACAGGGCCTCTAACTATGGCTACACCTTC. The rearrangement links TRBV16 to TRBJ1-2; 7 bases match TRBD1. Germline CDR1 KGHSY, CDR2 FQNENV. V gave up 2 bases and J gave up 0 bases; unmatched junction bases: 3. This CDR3 region has 15 residues.

In this sample, this clonotype turned up many times. One end of the junction varies from germline; a read error may be responsible. The rearrangement uses TRBV15 and TRBJ1-2; 9 bases agree with TRBD1. This CDR3 is 14 amino acids long. Germline V CDR1 and CDR2: LNHNV, YYDKDF (reference sequence). The CDR3 region has the DNA TGTGCCACCAGCGGAGACAGGGGGGCATATGGCTACACCTTC. Amino acid sequence: CATSGDRGAYGYTF.

Turning to this clonotype: An end of the junction does not agree with germline; a read error may underlie this. The chain recombines TRBV7-8 with TRBJ1-2; D might be TRBD1 (5 bases). Germline loops: CDR1 SGHVS, CDR2 FQNEAQ. This CDR3 is built from 12 residues. The CDR3 sequence is CASSWGDYGYTF. In DNA form, the CDR3 reads TGTGCCAGTAGCTGGGGCGACTATGGCTACACCTTC.

At least ten counts were recorded for this clonotype. The genes are TRBV12-3 or TRBV12-4 and TRBJ2-7; tentative D call: TRBD1 (5 bases). The CDR3 length is 14 residues. Trimming pared 0 bases from V and 0 bases from J, leaving 6 bases between. The CDR3 DNA reads as TGTGCCAGCAGTTTAGCAGGGGCCTCCTACGAGCAGTACTTC. Amino acids: CASSLAGASYEQYF.

About this clonotype: This may be a read error, as it is one base from a much larger clone. This sequence joins TRBV11-2 and TRBJ2-7; D is possibly TRBD2 (6 bases). CDR3 length: 15 residues. V shed 3 bases and J shed 2 bases, with 14 bases lying between them. Germline CDR1 is SGHAT and CDR2 is FQNNGV. CDR3 in DNA: TGTGCCAGCAGCTTGTCCGAGCGGGCCACCTACGAGCAGTACTTC. The encoded protein is CASSLSERATYEQYF.

There are many counts of this clonotype. The V and J genes are TRBV19 and TRBJ1-4; unclear D gene. This CDR3 region has 13 residues. From germline, CDR1 is LNHDA and CDR2 SQIVND (reference sequence). V dropped 3 bases and J dropped 7 bases, with 9 bases sitting between them. CDR3 sequence reads: CASSIMRGEKLFF. CDR3 nucleotide sequence: TGTGCCAGTAGTATTATGCGGGGTGAAAAACTGTTTTTT.

In the case of this clonotype: This may come from a read error, since a much larger clone is one base off. The gene calls are TRBV14 and TRBJ2-3; a weak D match, TRBD2 (5 bases). Germline V CDR1 and CDR2: SGHDN, FVKESK. CDR3 length: 15 residues. As DNA, the CDR3 is TGTGCCAGCAGCCGTTCGGGGAAGGTCACAGATACGCCGTATTTT. It encodes CASSRSGKVTDTPYF.

This clonotype was detected ten times or more. The chain recombines TRBV10-3 with TRBJ2-1, with 7 bases matching TRBD2. The J segment lost 5 bases and the V segment lost 7 bases, leaving 8 bases of the junction unmatched. CDR1 is ENHRY, CDR2 SYGVKD, per germline. The CDR3 covers 14 residues. The CDR3: CAITDGRLHNEQFF. In DNA form, the CDR3 reads TGTGCCATCACTGACGGGAGGCTCCACAATGAGCAGTTCTTC.

In this sample, this clonotype turned up many times. The CDR3 sequence is CASSLEGTGGGYTF. The CDR3 bases are TGTGCCAGCAGCTTGGAGGGGACAGGCGGTGGCTACACCTTC. V usage is TRBV5-5 and J usage is TRBJ1-2; TRBD1 matches at 8 bases. Germline V gene lookup returns CDR1 SGHKS and CDR2 YYEKEE (reference sequence). J lost 7 bases, V lost 0 bases, and 5 bases had no gene match. The CDR3 consists of 14 residues.

This clonotype has a count of ten or more. The V gene is TRBV7-2, the J gene TRBJ1-6, with D possibly matching TRBD1 (5 bases). V lost 5 bases to trimming and J lost 4 bases, with 15 bases between them. The germline V gene has CDR1 SGHTA and CDR2 FQGNSA. CDR3 length: 16 residues. DNA of the CDR3: TGTGCCAGCAGCCTGGGGGGGGGGACTTATAATTCACCCCTCCACTTT. It translates to CASSLGGGTYNSPLHF.

This clonotype was seen at least ten times. Germline is not matched at one junction end, which may reflect a read error. The rearrangement links TRBV6-2 or TRBV6-3 to TRBJ2-7, with D uncertain. Germline V CDR1 and CDR2: MNHEY, SVGEGT. This CDR3 region has 14 residues. The CDR3 spells CASSHSVGTYEQYF. The CDR3 nucleotides are TGTGCCAGCAGTCACTCCGTGGGTACCTACGAGCAGTACTTC.

This clonotype was found many times. The chain joins TRBV2 to TRBJ2-5; D ambiguous. In germline, CDR1 is SNHLY, CDR2 FYNNEI. This CDR3 is built from 15 residues. The V and J ends lost 1 base and 2 bases respectively, with 11 bases between them. CDR3 protein: CASSEEARPQETQYF. In DNA, the CDR3 is TGTGCCAGCAGTGAAGAGGCTAGGCCACAAGAGACCCAGTACTTC. The whole variable domain, remainder taken from reference TRBV2 and TRBJ2-5, is EPEVTQTPSHQVTQMGQEVILRCVPISNHLYFYWYRQILGQKVEFLVSFYNNEISEKSEIFDDQFSVERPDGSNFTLKIRSTKLEDSAMYFCASSEEARPQETQYFGPGTRLLVL.

V usage is TRBV20-1 and J usage is TRBJ2-2, with TRBD2 matching 7 bases. CDR3 length: 14 amino acids. The germline V gene has CDR1 DFQATT and CDR2 SNEGSKA (reference sequence). Trimming at V came to 3 bases and at J to 4 bases, leaving 5 bases not matched to a gene. CDR3 sequence: CSASPGGGTGELFF. The CDR3 DNA is TGCAGTGCTAGCCCGGGAGGAGGCACCGGGGAGCTGTTTTTT.

This clonotype occurred many times. The CDR3: CASSPRGAGDQPQHF. CDR3 bases: TGTGCCAGTAGTCCCCGGGGGGCGGGGGATCAGCCCCAGCATTTT. The chain employs TRBV19 and TRBJ1-5; weak D call: TRBD1 (6 bases). This CDR3 comprises 15 residues. Trimming took off 5 bases at V and 5 bases at J, with 16 bases between the two ends. Per the germline V gene, CDR1 is LNHDA and CDR2 is SQIVND (reference sequence).

This chain joins TRBV20-1 and TRBJ2-3; the match to TRBD1 covers 10 bases. The CDR3 is 13 residues long. Germline trimming cut 5 bases from V and 1 base from J; bases unmatched to any gene: 0. CDR1 and CDR2 from the germline V gene are DFQATT and SNEGSKA (reference sequence). The CDR3 nucleotides read TGCAGTGCTGGGACAGGGGGCACAGATACGCAGTATTTT. It yields the protein CSAGTGGTDTQYF.

This clonotype was detected many times. V usage is TRBV7-9 and J usage is TRBJ2-4; D is undetermined. The CDR3 consists of 15 residues. Germline loops: CDR1 SEHNR, CDR2 FQNEAQ (reference sequence). Trimming shortened V by 1 base and J by 0 bases, and 7 bases separated the two germline ends. CDR3 amino acids: CASSLELIAKNIQYF. The CDR3 DNA follows: TGTGCCAGCAGCTTAGAGCTGATAGCCAAAAACATTCAGTACTTC. The full variable domain, rest sourced from reference TRBV7-9 and TRBJ2-4, is DTGVSQNPRHKITKRGQNVTFRCDPISEHNRLYWYRQTLGQGPEFLTYFQNEAQLEKSRLLSDRFSAERPKGSFSTLEIQRTEQGDSAMYLCASSLELIAKNIQYFGAGTRLSVL.